This is a list of T cell receptor beta chains from one sample in a study of T-cell reconstitution after alpha-beta-depleted transplantation in children. Via MiXCR, TCRdb re-called the PCR reads, giving one row per CDR3 protein. This table holds about 97,000 distinct CDR3 sequences, around 7% found once. The source was PBMCs, collected before TCRalphabeta/CD19-depleted stem cell transplant. These receptors came from a boy aged 2 to 10 with acute lymphoblastic leukemia, due to receive a stem cell transplant. The CDR3 runs from the conserved cysteine through the conserved F or W. D genes are given only for firm matches. Some rows have no size entry. The others give once, few or many, or a class for an expanded clone.

>TRBD2|TRBJ2-1|TRBV20-1|few
CSAPREGVSYNEQFF
TGCAGTGCTCCCCGGGAGGGGGTGTCCTACAATGAGCAGTTCTTC
>-|TRBJ2-1|TRBV24-1|many
CATSGQGNEQFF
TGTGCCACCAGTGGTCAGGGTAATGAGCAGTTCTTC
>-|TRBJ1-1|TRBV20-1|many
CSARDSGGTEAFF
TGCAGTGCTAGAGATTCCGGGGGCACTGAAGCTTTCTTT
>-|TRBJ2-4|TRBV4-1|many
CASSHGPKKAKNIQYF
TGCGCCAGCAGCCACGGACCGAAAAAAGCCAAAAACATTCAGTACTTC
>TRBD2|TRBJ2-1|TRBV3-1|-
CASSQVSRQAGDNEQFF
TGTGCCAGCAGCCAAGTAAGCCGACAAGCGGGGGACAATGAGCAGTTCTTC
>-|TRBJ2-7|TRBV27|few
CAPWGDRPSYEQYF
TGTGCCCCCTGGGGCGACAGGCCCTCCTACGAGCAGTACTTC
>-|TRBJ1-2|TRBV5-1|many
CASSLDGGYGYTF
TGCGCCAGCAGCTTGGATGGAGGATATGGCTACACCTTC
>TRBD1|TRBJ2-2|TRBV5-4|-
CASSPGTDGTGELFF
TGTGCCAGCAGCCCCGGGACAGACGGGACCGGGGAGCTGTTTTTT
>-|TRBJ1-6|TRBV7-8|-
CASRTTENNSPLHF
TGTGCCAGCAGGACGACAGAAAATAATTCACCCCTCCACTTT
>-|TRBJ2-1|TRBV12-3/TRBV12-4|many
CASSFKKFSYNEQFF
TGTGCCAGCAGCTTCAAAAAATTCTCCTACAATGAGCAGTTCTTC
>-|TRBJ2-1|TRBV12-3/TRBV12-4|-
CASIFVGGAYNEQFF
TGTGCCAGCATTTTTGTGGGGGGTGCTTACAATGAGCAGTTCTTC
>-|TRBJ2-1|TRBV7-9|many
CASSSTLTTRFF
TGTGCCAGCAGCTCCACCCTCACGACAAGGTTCTTC
>-|TRBJ1-6|TRBV6-5|few
CASSYRVDSPLHF
TGTGCCAGCAGTTACAGGGTGGATTCACCCCTCCACTTT
>TRBD2|TRBJ2-7|TRBV5-1|few
CASSLGLDYYEQYF
TGCGCCAGCAGCTTAGGACTAGACTACTACGAGCAGTACTTC
>-|TRBJ2-3|TRBV5-1|few
CASSPPEVTDTQYF
TGCGCCAGCAGCCCCCCCGAGGTCACAGATACGCAGTATTTT
>-|TRBJ1-2|TRBV4-3|many
CASSQDGRGLGYTF
TGCGCCAGCAGCCAAGATGGGAGGGGCCTAGGCTACACCTTC
>-|TRBJ2-5|TRBV5-1|few
CASSVGASGQETQYF
TGCGCCAGCAGCGTGGGGGCTAGCGGACAAGAGACCCAGTACTTC
>-|TRBJ1-4|TRBV19|-
CASRQEANEKLFF
TGTGCCAGTAGACAGGAGGCTAATGAAAAACTGTTTTTT
>-|TRBJ1-6|TRBV3-1|-
CASSQGLPGQNSPLHF
TGTGCCAGCAGCCAAGGATTACCCGGGCAGAATTCACCCCTCCACTTT
>TRBD2|TRBJ2-5|TRBV20-1|many
CSARDSSGGQETQYF
TGCAGTGCTAGAGATTCGAGCGGGGGGCAAGAGACCCAGTACTTC
>TRBD2|TRBJ2-1|TRBV25-1|many
CASSAKRGQVNEQFF
TGTGCCAGCAGTGCCAAGCGGGGGCAAGTTAATGAGCAGTTCTTC
>-|TRBJ2-3|TRBV11-2|few
CASSLGVPRTDTQYF
TGTGCCAGCAGCTTAGGAGTTCCCCGCACAGATACGCAGTATTTT
>-|TRBJ2-1|TRBV7-3|many
CASSLLGDSYNEQFF
TGTGCCAGCAGCCTGCTGGGGGACTCCTACAATGAGCAGTTCTTC
>-|TRBJ2-4|TRBV15|few
CATSRKLETKNIQYF
TGTGCCACCAGCAGAAAGCTAGAAACCAAAAACATTCAGTACTTC
>TRBD1|TRBJ1-3|TRBV7-8|many
CASSSGTGRNTIYF
TGTGCCAGCAGCTCCGGGACAGGGAGAAACACCATATATTTT
>TRBD1|TRBJ2-2|TRBV4-1|few
CASSHPLGQGDTGELFF
TGCGCCAGCAGCCATCCCCTGGGGCAGGGGGACACCGGGGAGCTGTTTTTT
>-|TRBJ2-3|TRBV5-6|-
CASSLDTTDTQYF
TGTGCCAGCAGCTTGGACACCACAGATACGCAGTATTTT
>TRBD2|TRBJ2-2|TRBV6-2/TRBV6-3|many
CASSYGLAATGELFF
TGTGCCAGCAGTTACGGACTAGCGGCCACCGGGGAGCTGTTTTTT
>TRBD1|TRBJ1-1|TRBV5-1|many
CASSLGDRDTEAFF
TGCGCCAGCAGCTTGGGAGACAGGGATACTGAAGCTTTCTTT
>TRBD2|TRBJ2-1|TRBV20-1|many
CSASRGGAGGGNEQFF
TGCAGTGCTAGTCGCGGGGGGGCCGGAGGTGGAAATGAGCAGTTCTTC
>-|TRBJ2-7|TRBV5-1|medium-sized
CASSFGTDYEQYF
TGCGCCAGCAGCTTCGGTACGGACTACGAGCAGTACTTC
>-|TRBJ1-1|TRBV12-3/TRBV12-4|many
CASSLGRGTEAFF
TGTGCCAGCAGTTTAGGTAGGGGAACTGAAGCTTTCTTT
>TRBD2|TRBJ2-3|TRBV20-1|few
CSGTSGEGTDTQYF
TGCAGTGGGACTAGCGGGGAGGGCACAGATACGCAGTATTTT
>-|TRBJ2-7|TRBV14|few
CASSRVGPYEQYF
TGTGCCAGCAGCCGAGTGGGGCCCTACGAGCAGTACTTC
>TRBD1|TRBJ2-7|TRBV9|many
CASSGQGYEQYF
TGTGCCAGCAGCGGACAGGGCTACGAGCAGTACTTC
>-|TRBJ2-7|TRBV10-2|many
CASSGLVSYEQYF
TGCGCCAGCAGTGGACTAGTATCCTACGAGCAGTACTTC
>-|TRBJ2-7|TRBV27|few
CASSLSVNYEQYF
TGTGCCAGCAGTTTATCGGTCAACTACGAGCAGTACTTC
>-|TRBJ1-3|TRBV18|few
CASSPRQRQNGNTIYF
TGTGCCAGCTCACCTCGCCAGCGTCAGAATGGAAACACCATATATTTT
>-|TRBJ2-3|TRBV15|many
CATVGRGSADTQYF
TGTGCCACCGTGGGGCGGGGAAGCGCAGATACGCAGTATTTT
>-|TRBJ1-2|TRBV6-1|many
CASSEMHRSYGYTF
TGTGCCAGCAGTGAAATGCACCGATCTTATGGCTACACCTTC
>-|TRBJ1-4|TRBV2|few
CASSDGGGVGEKLFF
TGTGCCAGCAGTGATGGTGGGGGAGTGGGTGAAAAACTGTTTTTT